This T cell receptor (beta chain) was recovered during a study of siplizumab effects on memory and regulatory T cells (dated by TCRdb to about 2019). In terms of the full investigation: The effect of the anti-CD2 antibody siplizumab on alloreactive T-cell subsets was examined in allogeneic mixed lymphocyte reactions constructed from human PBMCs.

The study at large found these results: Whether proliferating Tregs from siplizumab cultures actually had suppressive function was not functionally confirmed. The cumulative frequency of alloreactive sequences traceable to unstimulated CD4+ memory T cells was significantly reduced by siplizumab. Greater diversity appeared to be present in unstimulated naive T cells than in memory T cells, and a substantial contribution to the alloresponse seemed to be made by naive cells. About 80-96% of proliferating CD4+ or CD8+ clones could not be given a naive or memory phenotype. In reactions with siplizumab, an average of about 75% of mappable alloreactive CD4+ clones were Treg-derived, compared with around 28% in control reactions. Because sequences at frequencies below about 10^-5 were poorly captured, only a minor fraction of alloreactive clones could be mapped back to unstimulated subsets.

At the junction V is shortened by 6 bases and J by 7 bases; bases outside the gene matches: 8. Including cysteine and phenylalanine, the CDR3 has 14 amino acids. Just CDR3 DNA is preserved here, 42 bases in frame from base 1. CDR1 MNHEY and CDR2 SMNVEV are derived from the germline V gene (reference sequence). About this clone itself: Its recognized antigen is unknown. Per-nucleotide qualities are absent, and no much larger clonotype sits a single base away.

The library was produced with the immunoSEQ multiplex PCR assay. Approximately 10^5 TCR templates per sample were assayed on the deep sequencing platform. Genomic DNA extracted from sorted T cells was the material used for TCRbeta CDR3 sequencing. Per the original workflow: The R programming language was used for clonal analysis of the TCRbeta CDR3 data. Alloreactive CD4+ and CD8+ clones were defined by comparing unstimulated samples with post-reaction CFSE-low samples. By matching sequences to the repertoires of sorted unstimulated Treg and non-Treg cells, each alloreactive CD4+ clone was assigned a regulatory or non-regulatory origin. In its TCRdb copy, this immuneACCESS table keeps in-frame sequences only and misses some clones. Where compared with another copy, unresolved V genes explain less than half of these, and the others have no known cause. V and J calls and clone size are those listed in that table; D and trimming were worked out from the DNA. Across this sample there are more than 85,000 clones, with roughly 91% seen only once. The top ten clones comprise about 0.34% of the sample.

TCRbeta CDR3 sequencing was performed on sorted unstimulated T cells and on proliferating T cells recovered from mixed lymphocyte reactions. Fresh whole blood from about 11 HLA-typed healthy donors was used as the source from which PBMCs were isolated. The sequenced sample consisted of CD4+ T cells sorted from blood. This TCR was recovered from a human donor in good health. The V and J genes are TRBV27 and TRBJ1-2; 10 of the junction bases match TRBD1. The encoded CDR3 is CASSPDRGRGGYTF. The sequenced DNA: TGTGCCAGCAGCCCTGACAGGGGGCGGGGTGGCTACACCTTC.